This T cell receptor beta chain was observed in a study of beta chain features in type 1 diabetes. Comment on this clone: Its antigen remains unknown. Distinct nucleotide sequences in the sample also encode this CDR3.

General study findings and limits: The influence of HLA type on TCRB rearrangement stayed undetermined. Patients with type 1 diabetes carried fewer insertions and had more deletions at their VDJ junctions.

Every isolated RNA sample was fully reverse transcribed, so sequencing captured expressed TCRB transcripts. TCRdb keeps only in-frame clones here, not all; method: immunoSEQ multiplex PCR. Of more than 300,000 clones in the sample, around 12% were seen once. CD45RO/CCR7/CD25/CD127/CD95/CD27 separated CD4+ naive, central memory, regulatory and stem cell-like memory cells by sorting. What was sequenced was naive CD4+ T cells from blood. This TCR derives from a man aged 18 to 30 in good health.

The CDR3 spells CASSLAGNTGELFF. DNA of the CDR3: TGTGCCAGCAGCTTGGCCGGGAACACCGGGGAGCTGTTTTTT. The chain is built from TRBV5-4 and TRBJ2-2; D remains ambiguous. This CDR3 has 14 amino acids. Germline V CDR1 and CDR2: SGHNT, YYREEE (reference sequence). V dropped 0 bases and J dropped 1 base, with 4 bases sitting between them.